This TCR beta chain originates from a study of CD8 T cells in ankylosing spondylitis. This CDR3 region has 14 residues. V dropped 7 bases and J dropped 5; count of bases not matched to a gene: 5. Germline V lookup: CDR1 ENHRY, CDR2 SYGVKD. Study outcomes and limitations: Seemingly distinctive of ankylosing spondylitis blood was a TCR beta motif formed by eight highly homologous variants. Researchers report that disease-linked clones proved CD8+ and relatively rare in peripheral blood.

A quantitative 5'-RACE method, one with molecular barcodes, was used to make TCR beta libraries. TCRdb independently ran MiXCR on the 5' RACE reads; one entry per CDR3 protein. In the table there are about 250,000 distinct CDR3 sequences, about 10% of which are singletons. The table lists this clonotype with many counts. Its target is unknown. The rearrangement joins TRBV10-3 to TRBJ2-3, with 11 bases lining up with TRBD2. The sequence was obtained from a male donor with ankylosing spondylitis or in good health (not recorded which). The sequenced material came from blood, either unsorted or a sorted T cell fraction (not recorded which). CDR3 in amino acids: CAITPGTSGDTQYF. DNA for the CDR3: TGTGCCATCACCCCCGGGACTAGCGGAGATACGCAGTATTTT.